Following are 31 T cell receptor beta chains from one sample sequenced in a study of immune evolution from preneoplasia to lung adenocarcinoma (dated by TCRdb to about 2021). Libraries came from the immunoSEQ multiplex PCR assay. TCRdb re-hosts the immuneACCESS table, in-frame sequences only. Its copies lack some clones; in the studies checked, an unresolved V gene accounts for under half of them, and the cause for the rest is not known. Across this sample there are approximately 3,000 clones, with approximately 86% seen only once. Nearly 3.5% of the sample rests with the top ten. The sample taken for sequencing was FFPE adjacent normal lung tissue. The receptors were sampled from a person aged 70 to 80 with lung adenocarcinoma.

With respect to this clone: The same CDR3 also results from other DNA sequences found in this sample. This sequence joins TRBV5-1 and TRBJ1-1; D gene unclear. CDR3 length equals 15 residues. Trimming removed 0 bases from V and 1 base from J, with 10 bases in between. Germline values: CDR1 SGHRS, CDR2 YFSETQ. The CDR3 is CASSLGGARNTEAFF. The CDR3 DNA sequence: TGCGCCAGCAGCTTGGGGGGAGCCAGGAACACTGAAGCTTTCTTT. The full variable domain, rest sourced from reference TRBV5-1 and TRBJ1-1, is KAGVTQTPRYLIKTRGQQVTLSCSPISGHRSVSWYQQTPGQGLQFLFEYFSETQRNKGNFPGRFSGRQFSNSRSEMNVSTLELGDSALYLCASSLGGARNTEAFFGQGTRLTVV.

V usage is TRBV7-2 and J usage is TRBJ2-7, with D unclear. The CDR3 has 15 residues. The germline V and J ends were trimmed by 5 bases and 3 bases, with 17 bases remaining between them. CDR1 is SGHTA and CDR2 is FQGNSA in the germline V gene. The CDR3: CASSPEFSKHYEQYF. The CDR3 bases are TGTGCCAGCAGCCCAGAATTCTCCAAGCACTACGAGCAGTACTTC.

The chain uses TRBV5-4 and TRBJ2-2; D is perhaps TRBD1 or TRBD2 (5 bases each). In germline, CDR1 is SGHNT, CDR2 YYREEE (reference sequence). The V gene lost 0 bases and the J gene lost 6 bases, with 9 bases spanning the gap. This CDR3 is built from 14 residues. Written as DNA, the CDR3 is TGTGCCAGCAGCTTGGTCGGGACCCCCGGGGAGCTGTTTTTT. Translation gives CASSLVGTPGELFF.

This clone was observed a handful of times. The V call is TRBV28, the J call TRBJ2-3; 9 positions match TRBD2. The CDR3 extends over 15 amino acids. V was clipped by 1 base and J by 5 bases; unmatched bases: 4. CDR1 is MDHEN and CDR2 is SYDVKM in the germline V gene. The CDR3 here is CASSLSPSGVDTQYF. The DNA for the CDR3 is TGTGCCAGCAGTTTATCGCCTAGCGGGGTAGATACGCAGTATTTT.

V usage is TRBV29-1 and J usage is TRBJ2-3, with no clear D. The germline V gene encodes CDR1 SQVTM and CDR2 ANQGSEA. Trimming left V 2 bases short and J 5 bases short, with 11 bases between. The length of the CDR3 is 13 residues. The CDR3 is CSVENTDGDTQYF. In DNA form, the CDR3 reads TGCAGCGTTGAAAACACGGACGGAGATACGCAGTATTTT.

This clone has a single count. The genes are TRBV6-5 and TRBJ2-3; possibly TRBD1 for D (6 bases). V was trimmed by 2 bases and J by 1 base, leaving 10 bases between them. The CDR3 has 15 amino acids. The germline gives CDR1 MNHEY, CDR2 SVGAGI. The CDR3 nucleotides are TGTGCCAGCAGTTACGGGGGCGCGGGCACAGATACGCAGTATTTT. Its protein product is CASSYGGAGTDTQYF.

The chain uses TRBV19 and TRBJ1-5; 8 bases fit TRBD1. The CDR3 extends over 13 amino acids. Unmatched junction bases numbered 4, after V lost 7 bases and J lost 5 bases. Germline CDR1 LNHDA, CDR2 SQIVND (reference sequence). In nucleotides, the CDR3 is TGTGCCAGTAACCGCAGGGGGCATCAGCCCCAGCATTTT. Translating gives CASNRRGHQPQHF.

The V and J genes are TRBV29-1 and TRBJ1-1, with D hard to call. CDR3 size: 13 residues. The germline V gene has CDR1 SQVTM and CDR2 ANQGSEA. Between the trimmed V and J ends, which lost 5 bases and 4 bases, there was a span of 14 bases. DNA for the CDR3: TGCAGCGTTTTAGCAAAATCGACCACTGAAGCTTTCTTT. This gives the protein CSVLAKSTTEAFF.

The chain couples TRBV7-9 to TRBJ2-5; 12 bases are a match to TRBD2. Per germline, CDR1 SEHNR and CDR2 FQNEAQ (reference sequence). V was clipped by 2 bases and J by 4 bases; unmatched bases: 5. The CDR3 is 16 amino acids. CDR3 sequence (DNA): TGTGCCAGCAGCTTACTGACTAGCGGGAGTGGAGAGACCCAGTACTTC. Residues: CASSLLTSGSGETQYF.

The V call is TRBV5-8, the J call TRBJ1-2; D ambiguous. Trimming took 6 bases from V and 4 from J, leaving 10 bases between them. Germline V gene sequence: CDR1 SGHTS, CDR2 YDEGEE. This CDR3 spans 12 amino acids. CDR3 bases: TGTGCCAGCACTCCTTGGGGCTATGGCTACACCTTC. The encoded protein is CASTPWGYGYTF.

This clone was seen a single time. The chain is built from TRBV9 and TRBJ2-3; D is undetermined. Germline CDR1 and CDR2: SGDLS and YYNGEE. CDR3 length: 15 residues. V lost 3 bases and J 0 bases, leaving 11 bases between the germline ends. The CDR3 loop reads CASSGKQPSTDTQYF. DNA of the CDR3: TGTGCCAGCAGCGGAAAACAACCTAGCACAGATACGCAGTATTTT.

About this clone: At the DNA level, this CDR3 is encoded by other sequences in the same sample as well. This rearrangement joins TRBV29-1 to TRBJ2-5; 7 bases agree with TRBD1. Germline V gene sequence: CDR1 SQVTM, CDR2 ANQGSEA. This CDR3 has 12 amino acids. J was trimmed by 4 bases and V by 7 bases; bases with no gene match: 6. The CDR3 sequence: CSATGLGETQYF. CDR3 DNA sequence: TGCAGCGCGACAGGGCTCGGAGAGACCCAGTACTTC.

The chain combines TRBV28 with TRBJ2-1; D is tentatively TRBD1 or TRBD2 (5 bases each). CDR1 is MDHEN, CDR2 SYDVKM, per germline. V dropped 9 bases and J dropped 8 bases, with 17 bases sitting between them. CDR3 size: 13 residues. The CDR3 reads CASQRGSSHEQFF. The CDR3 nucleotides are TGTGCCAGTCAGAGGGGCAGCTCCCATGAGCAGTTCTTC.

The V call is TRBV4-2, the J call TRBJ2-1; 8 bases line up with TRBD2. The V and J ends lost 4 bases and 6 bases, in that order; junction bases with no gene match: 5. The CDR3 sequence is 14 residues long. Germline V gene data show CDR1 as LGHNA and CDR2 as YNFKEQ. The CDR3 DNA is TGTGCCAGCAGCCTCGGGACTAGGGGCAATGAGCAGTTCTTC. Its protein is CASSLGTRGNEQFF.

The J gene is TRBJ2-7, the V gene TRBV5-6; D not resolved. The CDR3 has 11 residues. CDR1 SGHDT and CDR2 YYEEEE come from the germline V gene. Trimming pared 0 bases from V and 2 bases from J, leaving 0 bases between. The CDR3 here is CASSLAYEQYF. The CDR3 DNA sequence: TGTGCCAGCAGCTTGGCCTACGAGCAGTACTTC.

The chain is built from TRBV29-1 and TRBJ2-7; D is perhaps TRBD1 (5 bases). Germline CDR1 reads SQVTM; CDR2 reads ANQGSEA. The CDR3 totals 12 residues. Deletions cut 4 bases from V and 3 bases from J, with 10 bases between. CDR3: CSVAEDIYEQYF. Here the CDR3 DNA reads TGCAGCGTTGCTGAGGACATCTACGAGCAGTACTTC.

This chain uses TRBV5-6 with TRBJ2-5; tentatively, D is TRBD2 (5 bases). The CDR3 length is 14 residues. The germline V and J ends were trimmed by 6 bases and 0 bases, with 12 bases remaining between them. CDR1 SGHDT and CDR2 YYEEEE come from the germline V gene. The CDR3 nucleotides are TGTGCCAGCACGCCGGGGATGTACCAAGAGACCCAGTACTTC. It is translated as CASTPGMYQETQYF.

This chain links TRBV6-1 with TRBJ2-2, with D perhaps given as TRBD1 or TRBD2 (5 bases each). Per the germline V gene, CDR1 is MNHNS and CDR2 is SASEGT. V was pared by 7 bases and J by 7 bases, with 13 bases between. The CDR3 has 13 amino acids. The CDR3 spells CASNGRESGELFF. In DNA form, the CDR3 reads TGTGCCAGCAATGGCAGGGAGAGCGGGGAGCTGTTTTTT.

The chain recombines TRBV27 with TRBJ2-7, with 9 bases lining up with TRBD1. The trim removed 11 bases at V and 1 base at J, leaving 6 bases unmatched. The length of the CDR3 is 13 residues. Germline V gives CDR1 MNHEY, CDR2 SMNVEV (reference sequence). The CDR3 protein is CAPDRGLSYEQYF. CDR3 DNA sequence: TGTGCCCCTGACAGGGGGTTGTCCTACGAGCAGTACTTC.

The chain combines TRBV29-1 with TRBJ2-7; TRBD1 aligns across 8 bases. Losses at the gene ends were 7 bases for V and 3 bases for J; bases not matched to a gene: 5. Germline CDR1 SQVTM, CDR2 ANQGSEA. CDR3 length: 12 residues. In DNA, the CDR3 is TGCAGCGCAAGAGGACAGGGCTACGAGCAGTACTTC. Translated: CSARGQGYEQYF.

The V call is TRBV2, the J call TRBJ2-2, with 9 bases lining up with TRBD2. CDR1 is SNHLY and CDR2 is FYNNEI in the germline V gene. V shed 7 bases, J shed 5 bases, and the junction held 8 bases outside the gene matches. This CDR3 has 15 amino acids. CDR3 sequence: CASTRELAGTGELFF. For the CDR3, the DNA is TGTGCCAGCACCAGGGAGCTAGCGGGAACCGGGGAGCTGTTTTTT.

V gene TRBV28 combines with J gene TRBJ1-2; D is unresolved. V was shortened by 11 bases and J by 0 bases, with 10 bases between the two germline ends. Germline V gene data show CDR1 as MDHEN and CDR2 as SYDVKM. The CDR3 is 12 amino acids. CDR3 coding DNA: TGTGCCCTCTACGGGGCTAACTATGGCTACACCTTC. This sequence encodes CALYGANYGYTF.

V usage is TRBV2 and J usage is TRBJ1-4; a possible D gene is TRBD1 (5 bases). Between the trimmed V and J ends, which lost 6 bases and 6 bases, there was a span of 8 bases. The CDR3 runs to 12 residues. Germline lookup yields CDR1 SNHLY and CDR2 FYNNEI. CDR3 coding DNA: TGTGCCAGCAGGGCGGGGGATGAAAAACTGTTTTTT. Its translation: CASRAGDEKLFF.

V usage is TRBV9 and J usage is TRBJ2-5; D not resolved. Trimming took off 1 base at V and 5 bases at J, with 9 bases between the two ends. This CDR3 is built from 13 residues. CDR1 and CDR2 from the germline V gene are SGDLS and YYNGEE. The CDR3 DNA reads as TGTGCCAGCAGCGTACGGCTAGGGGAGACCCAGTACTTC. Its translation: CASSVRLGETQYF.

The chain couples TRBV6-5 to TRBJ2-2, with TRBD1 identical over 7 bases. Trimming at V came to 7 bases and at J to 8 bases, leaving 13 bases not matched to a gene. In germline, CDR1 is MNHEY, CDR2 SVGAGI. The CDR3 has 15 amino acids. In nucleotides, the CDR3 is TGTGCCAGCACCGAGATGACAGGGTGGGCGGGGGAGCTGTTTTTT. Its translation: CASTEMTGWAGELFF.

The chain carries TRBV29-1 and TRBJ2-7; TRBD1 is a possible D gene (6 bases). CDR3 length: 12 amino acids. Germline V gives CDR1 SQVTM, CDR2 ANQGSEA. Trimming took off 7 bases at V and 3 bases at J, with 13 bases between the two ends. The chain's CDR3 is CSAGEGIYEQYF. The CDR3 region has the DNA TGCAGCGCAGGGGAAGGGATCTACGAGCAGTACTTC.

The genes are TRBV21-1 and TRBJ1-1. TRBV21-1 is termed a pseudogene. This CDR3 is built from 16 residues. The CDR3 is CASSKAGTWRGTEAFF. The DNA for the CDR3 is TGTGCCAGCAGCAAAGCGGGAACATGGAGGGGCACTGAAGCTTTCTTT.

The genes are TRBV29-1 and TRBJ1-1, with D maybe TRBD1 (5 bases). Germline V gene sequence: CDR1 SQVTM, CDR2 ANQGSEA. Trimming cost V 8 bases and J 1 base, with 14 bases left between them. The CDR3 loop spans 13 amino acids. The CDR3 DNA sequence: TGCAGCTTCCTTGGTGGGACGAACACTGAAGCTTTCTTT. This translates into CSFLGGTNTEAFF.

This chain connects TRBV5-6 to TRBJ2-7, with D tentatively TRBD2 (5 bases). V shed 6 bases and J shed 3 bases, with 10 bases lying between them. The CDR3 runs to 12 residues. Germline CDR1 is SGHDT and CDR2 is YYEEEE. The CDR3 sequence: CASKMAGYEQYF. In DNA, the CDR3 is TGTGCCAGCAAGATGGCGGGCTACGAGCAGTACTTC.

This rearrangement joins TRBV29-1 to TRBJ2-3; D call uncertain. Trimming removed 3 bases from V and 8 bases from J, with 15 bases in between. Germline values: CDR1 SQVTM, CDR2 ANQGSEA. The CDR3 covers 13 residues. CDR3 in DNA: TGCAGCGTTGAGGTTACTCCAAGAGGTACGCAGTATTTT. Translation: CSVEVTPRGTQYF.

The chain links TRBV7-9 to TRBJ1-2, with D tentatively TRBD1 (5 bases). The CDR3 length is 15 residues. V gave up 8 bases and J gave up 2 bases, with 18 bases separating them. Germline loops: CDR1 SEHNR, CDR2 FQNEAQ (reference sequence). The CDR3 is CASSAPRGTNYGYTF. CDR3 DNA: TGTGCCAGCTCCGCCCCCCGGGGGACGAACTATGGCTACACCTTC.